This T cell receptor (beta chain) is from a study of tumor-infiltrating lymphocytes in primary liver carcinoma (dated 2017 in TCRdb). Study-level background: The five patients, three men and two women aged 30 to 69 years, had hepatocellular carcinoma (four) or combined HCC and intrahepatic cholangiocarcinoma (one). A total of about 35 specimens from 5 patients underwent TCRbeta repertoire sequencing, comprising 25 tumor regions, 5 adjacent noncancerous liver tissues and 5 peripheral blood samples. The five patients had tumors staged T1-T3 N0M0, with maximum diameters ranging from roughly 4 to 10 cm. Technical replicate repertoires showed high reproducibility, with mean shared-clone rates about 0.86 and correlation coefficients above 0.95. The study combined TCRbeta repertoire sequencing, expression microarrays and whole-exome sequencing across five regions of each liver tumor, with adjacent normal tissue and blood. Roughly 3.5 to 7.5 million productive TCRbeta reads were obtained per sample, and no significant difference in read depth was found between tissue types. To link TCRbeta repertoire diversity with the local molecular phenotype, the approximately 25 tumor region samples were profiled using Agilent mRNA microarrays.

General conclusions and limits of the study: The study included only five or six patients, and the authors note findings should be validated in a larger study. The top 250 clones accounted for a significantly greater share of the repertoire in tumors than in blood (p = 0.039). Comparison of CD4+ and CD8+ T cell repertoires was precluded by the use of bulk unsorted samples. Because only the TCR beta chain was sequenced and unpaired alpha chains were not captured, true repertoire diversity is likely underestimated. Repertoire overlap was found to be higher between tumor regions (mean roughly 36%) than between tumor-adjacent (roughly 17%) or tumor-blood (14%) pairs, consistent with antigen-driven expansion. Only about 7.5-25% of top clones were present in all five regions of a tumor, suggesting spatial heterogeneity of tumor-infiltrating T cells.

Total RNA and DNA were co-extracted from about 19-30 mg of bulk tissue with the AllPrep DNA/RNA mini kit, without cell sorting. Roughly five patients with histopathologically diagnosed primary liver carcinoma underwent surgical resection in China between late 2015 and March 2016. Patients had chronic HBV infection and were treatment-naive at sampling. Five spatially separated regions were sampled per tumor: superior, inferior, left-lateral and right-lateral poles, plus the tumor centre. Histological examination found more than 80% viable tumor cells in every tumor sample. Fresh tumor and adjacent tissue pieces were bisected; one half was stored in RNAlater at -80°C, the other sent for histology. A constant-region primer and ProtoScript II reverse transcriptase were used to reverse-transcribe TCRbeta-specific cDNA from roughly 0.55 ug total RNA. The TCRbeta libraries were prepared through three rounds of nested multiplex PCR following a slightly modified ARM-PCR procedure. Multiplex TRBV1-TRBV30 forward primers and a Cbeta reverse primer were used in the first two PCR rounds, each of which was run for around 10 cycles. A final 25-cycle PCR with Deep VentR polymerase added sample barcodes and Illumina adapters. Before sequencing, amplicons between 200 and 500 bp were purified from gel using a QIAquick gel extraction kit. An Illumina HiSeq 2500 was used to sequence the TCRbeta amplicons with 250-bp paired-end reads. Processing in the source paper ran as follows. Trimmomatic v0.33 was used to quality-trim the reads, and FLASH v1.2.11 was used to merge paired reads so that full CDR3 sequences could be recovered. MiGEC v1.2.1b assigned V, D and J germline segments to the rearranged TCRbeta sequences. Clonotype statistics, along with Shannon-Wiener diversity indices, were calculated using VDJtools v1.0.0. Except for diversity analysis, only the 250 most abundant clonotypes of each sample were used in subsequent analyses to reduce sampling bias. TCRdb ran its own pipeline on the public reads, namely fastp trimming at Q25 and MiXCR clone calling, and kept in-frame beta chains. Identical CDR3 proteins give one entry, which carries the most common genes and DNA. These V and J calls are TCRdb output, not the study's own analysis. The sample profile shows 40,000 to 50,000 distinct CDR3 sequences; 70% to 75% of them were found once. Approximately 25% of the sample rests with the top ten.

With regard to this clonotype: The specificity of this receptor is unknown. A read error may produce the germline difference seen at one junction end.

From a lookup of the germline V gene, CDR1 and CDR2 are SGHAT and FQNNGV. Inclusive of the bounding cysteine and phenylalanine, the CDR3 is 14 residues long. Just CDR3 DNA is preserved here, 42 bases in frame from base 1. This clonotype originated in a man in his forties or fifties with primary liver carcinoma and hepatitis B virus infection. The chain joins TRBV11-2 to TRBJ1-1; 8 of the junction bases match TRBD1. Sequences were obtained from liver tumor tissue from sampling region 3. This specimen's cell subset or site label, interpreted: tumor region T3, left-lateral pole. CDR3 loop: CTSSLQTGDTEAFF. The sequence in DNA is TGTACCAGCAGCCTTCAGACAGGGGACACTGAAGCTTTCTTT.